Here is one TCR beta chain with its context. This record comes from a study of T-cell memory formation after mild COVID-19. MiXCR, applied by TCRdb to the 5' RACE reads, yields one record per CDR3 protein. Here the sample spans under 550,000 distinct CDR3 sequences, 18% being singletons. Sequencing was performed on PBMCs or a T cell subset sorted from them (not recorded which). The receptor's source is an adult woman who had mild COVID-19 (a few samples of this study predate the infection). Cell type and time point are not known.

This CDR3 is CASSQNRGTDTQYF. In nucleotides, the CDR3 is TGTGCCAGCAGTCAGAACCGGGGCACAGATACGCAGTATTTT. V and J are TRBV12-3 or TRBV12-4 and TRBJ2-3; D uncertain. This CDR3 spans 14 amino acids. V shed 5 bases and J shed 1 base, with 10 bases lying between them.